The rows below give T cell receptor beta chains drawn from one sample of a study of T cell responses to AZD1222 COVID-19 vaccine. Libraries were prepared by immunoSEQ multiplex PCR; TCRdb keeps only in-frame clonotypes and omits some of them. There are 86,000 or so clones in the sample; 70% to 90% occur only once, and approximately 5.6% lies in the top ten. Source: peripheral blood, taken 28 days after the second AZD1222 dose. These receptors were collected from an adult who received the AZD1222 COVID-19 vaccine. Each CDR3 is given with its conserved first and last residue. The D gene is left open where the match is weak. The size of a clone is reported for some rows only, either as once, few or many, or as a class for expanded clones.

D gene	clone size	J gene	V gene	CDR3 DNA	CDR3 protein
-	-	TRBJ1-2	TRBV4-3	TGCGCCAGCAGCCAACTAAATAGGGGGGACTATGGCTACACCTTC	CASSQLNRGDYGYTF
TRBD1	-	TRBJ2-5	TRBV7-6	TGTGCCAGCAGCTTAGACAGGGGAGAGACCCAGTACTTC	CASSLDRGETQYF
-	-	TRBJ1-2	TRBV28	TGTGCCAGCAGTTTAGGGGGACACTCTAACTATGGCTACACCTTC	CASSLGGHSNYGYTF
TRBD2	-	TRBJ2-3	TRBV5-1	TGCGCCAGCAGCTCCCGACTAGCGGGGACAGATACGCAGTATTTT	CASSSRLAGTDTQYF
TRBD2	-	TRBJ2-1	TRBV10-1	TGCGCCAGCAGTGAGTCCGGGACTAGCGGACTTAATGAGCAGTTCTTC	CASSESGTSGLNEQFF
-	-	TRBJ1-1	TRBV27	TGTGCCAGCAGCGAGCTCAGGGTTCAGAACACTGAAGCTTTCTTT	CASSELRVQNTEAFF
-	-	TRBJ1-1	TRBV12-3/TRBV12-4	TGTGCCAGCAGCCGACAGAACACTGAAGCTTTCTTT	CASSRQNTEAFF
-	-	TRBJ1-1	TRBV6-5	TGTGCCAGCAGTTACTGGCAGGGAGAAGCTTTCTTT	CASSYWQGEAFF
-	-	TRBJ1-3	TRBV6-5	TGTGCCAGCAGTTACACCCTTCAGAGCTCTGGAAACACCATATATTTT	CASSYTLQSSGNTIYF
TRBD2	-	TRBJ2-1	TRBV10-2	TGCGCCAGCAGTGGGGCTAGCGGGGCGTACAATGAGCAGTTCTTC	CASSGASGAYNEQFF
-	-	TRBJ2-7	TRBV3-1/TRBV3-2	TGTGCCAGCAGCCAATTCGGAACCTACGAGCAGTACTTC	CASSQFGTYEQYF
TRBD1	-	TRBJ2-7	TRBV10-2	TGCGCCAGCAGTGAGTCGGGGGACAGGGCGACCTACGAGCAGTACTTC	CASSESGDRATYEQYF
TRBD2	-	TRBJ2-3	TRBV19	TGTGCCAGTACTCGCGGGAGGGCCTTCACAGATACGCAGTATTTT	CASTRGRAFTDTQYF
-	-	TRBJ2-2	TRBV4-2	TGTGCCAGCAGCCAAGAGTCGTCTAGGAGGGTAGAGTGGGAGCTGTTTTTT	CASSQESSRRVEWELFF
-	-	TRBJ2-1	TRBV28	TGTGCCAGCAAGAGGACAACCTCGACCGGGCTCAATGAGCAGTTCTTC	CASKRTTSTGLNEQFF
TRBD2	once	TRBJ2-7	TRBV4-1	TGCGCCAGCAGCCACCCCCTAGCGGGAGGACCCTACGAGCAGTACTTC	CASSHPLAGGPYEQYF
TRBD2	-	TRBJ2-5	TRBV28	TGTGCCAGCAGTTTGAGGGCGGGAGGGGGAGAGACCCAGTACTTC	CASSLRAGGGETQYF
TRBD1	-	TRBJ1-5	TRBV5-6	TGTGCCAGCAGCACTCGACAGGGGCGTCAGCCCCAGCATTTT	CASSTRQGRQPQHF
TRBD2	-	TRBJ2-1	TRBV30	TGTGCCTGGAGTCTAGCGGGCAGCTCCTACAATGAGCAGTTCTTC	CAWSLAGSSYNEQFF
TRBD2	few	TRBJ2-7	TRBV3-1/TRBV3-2	TGTGCCAGCAGCCAAGGGAGGACTAGCTCCTACGAGCAGTACTTC	CASSQGRTSSYEQYF
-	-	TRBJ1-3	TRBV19	TGTGCCAGTACCCCCGGACACCGCCTTTGGGACACCATATATTTT	CASTPGHRLWDTIYF
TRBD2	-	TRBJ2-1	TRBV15	TGTGCCACCAGCAGGGTTAGCGGGGCCAGATACAATGAGCAGTTCTTC	CATSRVSGARYNEQFF
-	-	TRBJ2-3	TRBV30	TGTGCCTGGTCCCCACTAGTTCGAGGCACAGATACGCAGTATTTT	CAWSPLVRGTDTQYF
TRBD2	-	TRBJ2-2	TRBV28	TGTGCCACCGGCGGCGGGGGAACCGGGGAGCTGTTTTTT	CATGGGGTGELFF
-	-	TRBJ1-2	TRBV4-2	TGTGCCAGCAGCCAAGATTGGCGGGAGTATGGCTACACCTTC	CASSQDWREYGYTF
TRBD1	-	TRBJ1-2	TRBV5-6	TGTGCCAGCAGACGACAGGGGGGCTACACCTTC	CASRRQGGYTF
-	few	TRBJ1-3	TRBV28	TGTGCCAGCAGTTTTAAAGCGTGGGGGGCTGGAAACACCATATATTTT	CASSFKAWGAGNTIYF
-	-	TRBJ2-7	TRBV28	TGTGCCAGCAGTTTACCCGGGACAAACTCCGAGCAGTACTTC	CASSLPGTNSEQYF
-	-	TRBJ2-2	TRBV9	TGTGCCAGCAGCGTAACGGCAGGGGACGCCTTGGAGCTGTTTTTT	CASSVTAGDALELFF
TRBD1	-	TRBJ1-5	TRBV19	TGTGCCAGTTCGACAGGGAGCAATCAGCCCCAGCATTTT	CASSTGSNQPQHF
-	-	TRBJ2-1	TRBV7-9	TGTGCCAGCAGCTTGGGTGGGTATTCTTACAATGAGCAGTTCTTC	CASSLGGYSYNEQFF
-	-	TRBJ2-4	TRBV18	TGTGCCAGCTCACCATCGGGCCAACTTGGAACTCTAGCCAAAAACATTCAGTACTTC	CASSPSGQLGTLAKNIQYF
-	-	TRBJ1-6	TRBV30	TGTGCCTGGAGGCGGGCGACAGCCACACCCCTCCACTTT	CAWRRATATPLHF
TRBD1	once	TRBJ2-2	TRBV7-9	TGTGCCAGCAGCTCATCCCAGGGGGCGGGAACCGGGGAGCTGTTTTTT	CASSSSQGAGTGELFF
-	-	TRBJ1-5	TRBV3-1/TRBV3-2	TGTGCCAGCAGCCATGGGCAGGGGATAGGGCCCCAGCATTTT	CASSHGQGIGPQHF
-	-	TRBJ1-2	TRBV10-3	TGTGCCATCAGACCAGGGGCCAGCTACTATGGCTACACCTTC	CAIRPGASYYGYTF
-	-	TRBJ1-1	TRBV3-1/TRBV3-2	TGTGCCAGCAGCCCAGGAGGGCTTCCGGGGACTGAAGCTTTCTTT	CASSPGGLPGTEAFF
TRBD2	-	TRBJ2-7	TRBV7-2	TGTGCCAGCAGCGGGACTAACTCCTACGAGCAGTACTTC	CASSGTNSYEQYF
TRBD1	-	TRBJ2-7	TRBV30	TGTGCCTGGATGGGGGACAGCTACTACGAGCAGTACTTC	CAWMGDSYYEQYF
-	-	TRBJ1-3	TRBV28	TGTGCCAGCACCACGCCCGGCGCTGGAAACACCATATATTTT	CASTTPGAGNTIYF
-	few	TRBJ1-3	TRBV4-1	TGCGCCAGCAGCCAAGATGGGCGCAGGACACGAAACACCATATATTTT	CASSQDGRRTRNTIYF
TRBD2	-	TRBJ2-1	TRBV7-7	TGTGCTAGCGCTAGCGGGAATCCTCGGGGCAATGAGCAGTTCTTC	CASASGNPRGNEQFF
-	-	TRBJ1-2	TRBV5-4	TGTGCCAGCAGCGCCGGCGGGCTGGGCTACACCTTC	CASSAGGLGYTF
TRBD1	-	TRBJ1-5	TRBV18	TGTGCCAGCTCACCACAGGGACAGGGCAATCAGCCCCAGCATTTT	CASSPQGQGNQPQHF
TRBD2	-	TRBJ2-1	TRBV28	TGTGCCAGCAGTTCCTATAGCGGGAGTACCCACAATGAGCAGTTCTTC	CASSSYSGSTHNEQFF
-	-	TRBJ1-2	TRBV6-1	TGTGCCAGCAGTGAAGCGCCGGTGGGGGGCTACACCTTC	CASSEAPVGGYTF
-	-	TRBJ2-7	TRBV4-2	TGTGCCAGCAGCCAAGGCTCCGGCCCGAGTTCCGAGCAGTACTTC	CASSQGSGPSSEQYF
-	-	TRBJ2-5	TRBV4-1	TGCGCCAGCAGCCAAGACCACAGCCAAGAGACCCAGTACTTC	CASSQDHSQETQYF
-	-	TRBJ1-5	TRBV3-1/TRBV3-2	TGTGCCAGCAGCCAAGTTGGGGGGGCTGGCAATCAGCCCCAGCATTTT	CASSQVGGAGNQPQHF
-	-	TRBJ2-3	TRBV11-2	TGTGCCAGCAGCTTAGGCCTAGCCGTAGATACGCAGTATTTT	CASSLGLAVDTQYF
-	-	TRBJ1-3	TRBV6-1	TGTGCCAGCAGTGAAGTGGGGAACTCTGGAAACACCATATATTTT	CASSEVGNSGNTIYF
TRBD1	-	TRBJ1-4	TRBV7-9	TGTGCCAGCAGCTGGACAGGGTATGAAAAACTGTTTTTT	CASSWTGYEKLFF
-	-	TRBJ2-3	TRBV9	TGTGCCAGCAGCGTAGAGCCTAGTAGGGATACGCAGTATTTT	CASSVEPSRDTQYF
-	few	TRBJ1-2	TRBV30	TGTGCCTGGAGTGTAGGGCCTAACTATGGCTACACCTTC	CAWSVGPNYGYTF